This passage covers 18 T cell receptor beta chains from one sample sequenced in a study of T cell responses to AZD1222 COVID-19 vaccine. TCRdb's copy holds only in-frame clones and misses some; the assay was immunoSEQ multiplex PCR. The table has approximately 150,000 clones, around 83% seen once. Sequencing used peripheral blood, obtained 28 days after the second AZD1222 dose. The receptors stem from an adult who received the AZD1222 COVID-19 vaccine.

The rearrangement uses TRBV11-2 and TRBJ1-6; 9 bases line up with TRBD1. Germline V lookup: CDR1 SGHAT, CDR2 FQNNGV. The ends lost 4 bases at V and 6 bases at J; junction bases unmatched: 4. The CDR3 consists of 15 residues. The CDR3 loop is CASSYTGGLNSPLHF. The CDR3 nucleotides are TGTGCCAGCAGCTATACAGGGGGCCTTAATTCACCCCTCCACTTT.

The rearrangement links TRBV7-9 to TRBJ2-1, with 7 bases aligning to TRBD2. The CDR3 length is 17 residues. Germline trimming cut 6 bases from V and 4 bases from J; bases unmatched to any gene: 15. Germline V gives CDR1 SEHNR, CDR2 FQNEAQ (reference sequence). CDR3 nucleotide sequence: TGTGCCAGCAGTCCTCCCTTGAGGCTAGCGGTTTACAATGAGCAGTTCTTC. Protein product: CASSPPLRLAVYNEQFF.

The genes are TRBV3-1 (or the pseudogene TRBV3-2) and TRBJ1-2; 8 bases line up with TRBD1. V was pared by 1 base and J by 7 bases, with 5 bases of the junction left unmatched. In germline, CDR1 is LGHDT, CDR2 YNNKEL (reference sequence). The CDR3 has 14 residues. CDR3 in DNA: TGTGCCAGCAGCCAAGCAGGGGGCGCGAGTGGCTACACCTTC. It codes for CASSQAGGASGYTF.

This clone has just one count. V is TRBV20-1 and J is TRBJ2-7, with TRBD1 identical over 8 bases. The CDR3 contains 13 residues. Trimming removed 3 bases from V and 6 bases from J; junction bases left unmatched: 7. Germline V gives CDR1 DFQATT, CDR2 SNEGSKA (reference sequence). CDR3 sequence reads: CSASPDRGVEQYF. In DNA, the CDR3 is TGCAGTGCTAGTCCTGACAGGGGTGTCGAGCAGTACTTC.

This sequence joins TRBV7-6 and TRBJ1-6; unclear D gene. The CDR3 extends over 13 amino acids. Germline CDR1 is SGHVS and CDR2 is FNYEAQ. Trimming took off 6 bases at V and 7 bases at J, with 10 bases between the two ends. The CDR3: CASSIGPNSPLHF. The CDR3 DNA sequence: TGTGCCAGCAGTATAGGACCCAATTCACCCCTCCACTTT.

The chain has TRBV27 and TRBJ1-5; D gene unclear. V lost 2 bases, J lost 1 base, and 12 bases lay in between. This CDR3 region has 16 residues. Germline assignment: CDR1 MNHEY and CDR2 SMNVEV (reference sequence). CDR3 coding DNA: TGTGCCAGCAGTTTAAAACCCTCGAGAAGCAATCAGCCCCAGCATTTT. This translates into CASSLKPSRSNQPQHF.

The chain employs TRBV7-2 and TRBJ1-1; D not resolved. CDR3 length: 13 amino acids. CDR1 SGHTA and CDR2 FQGNSA come from the germline V gene. The germline V and J ends were trimmed by 3 bases and 2 bases, with 7 bases remaining between them. The CDR3 region is CASSLSRNTEAFF. The CDR3 bases are TGTGCCAGCAGCTTGTCAAGAAACACTGAAGCTTTCTTT.

The chain uses TRBV30 and TRBJ2-1, with TRBD2 matching over 12 bases. With V trimmed by 2 bases and J by 5 bases, 13 bases remained unmatched. Germline loops: CDR1 GTSNPN, CDR2 SVGIG (reference sequence). The CDR3 length is 18 residues. The CDR3 loop is CAWSPTPKRLAGDNEQFF. The CDR3 DNA reads TGTGCCTGGAGTCCCACTCCCAAACGACTAGCGGGGGACAATGAGCAGTTCTTC.

The sample holds a few counts of this clone. The chain uses TRBV5-1 and TRBJ1-2; no definite D call. CDR3 length: 13 residues. Germline loops: CDR1 SGHRS, CDR2 YFSETQ. V lost 4 bases, J lost 1 base, and 8 bases lay in between. The CDR3 DNA sequence: TGCGCCAGCAGCCCCGGAGGTAACTATGGCTACACCTTC. Amino acid sequence: CASSPGGNYGYTF. The full variable domain, rest sourced from reference TRBV5-1 and TRBJ1-2, is KAGVTQTPRYLIKTRGQQVTLSCSPISGHRSVSWYQQTPGQGLQFLFEYFSETQRNKGNFPGRFSGRQFSNSRSEMNVSTLELGDSALYLCASSPGGNYGYTFGSGTRLTVV.

The chain combines TRBV2 with TRBJ2-1; D uncertain. Germline assignment: CDR1 SNHLY and CDR2 FYNNEI. The V and J ends lost 5 bases and 4 bases respectively, with 3 bases between them. The CDR3 spans 11 residues. The CDR3 loop is CASSIYNEQFF. CDR3 sequence (DNA): TGTGCCAGCAGTATATACAATGAGCAGTTCTTC.

The chain has TRBV10-2 and TRBJ1-5, with D uncertain. V was shortened by 0 bases and J by 0 bases, with 6 bases between the two germline ends. Germline V gives CDR1 WSHSY, CDR2 SAAADI. The CDR3 runs to 15 residues. The CDR3 sequence: CASSESGYSNQPQHF. The CDR3 nucleotides are TGCGCCAGCAGTGAGTCAGGTTATAGCAATCAGCCCCAGCATTTT.

The chain links TRBV5-4 to TRBJ2-1; D unresolved. CDR1 and CDR2 from the germline V gene are SGHNT and YYREEE (reference sequence). This CDR3 comprises 15 residues. With 3 bases removed from V and 2 bases from J, the gap between germline ends came to 12 bases. CDR3 amino acids: CASSSFLTPYNEQFF. The DNA for the CDR3 is TGTGCCAGCAGCTCCTTCTTAACCCCCTACAATGAGCAGTTCTTC.

V and J are TRBV5-1 and TRBJ2-3, with 9 bases identical to TRBD1. This CDR3 comprises 14 residues. V shed 0 bases and J 6 bases; nucleotides not matched to a gene: 2. Germline-derived CDR1 and CDR2 are SGHRS and YFSETQ. CDR3 sequence (DNA): TGCGCCAGCAGCTTGGGGACAGGGGCGGATACGCAGTATTTT. It specifies CASSLGTGADTQYF.

J is TRBJ1-2 and V is TRBV6-5; no clear D gene. The CDR3 totals 12 residues. The V gene lost 0 bases and the J gene lost 7 bases, with 6 bases spanning the gap. The V gene's germline CDR1 is MNHEY and CDR2 SVGAGI. The CDR3 bases are TGTGCCAGCAGTTACTCTGGTGTTGGCTACACCTTC. Translation gives CASSYSGVGYTF.

CDR3 in amino acids: CAISRAGQSMNEQFF. For the CDR3, the DNA is TGTGCCATCAGTAGAGCGGGCCAAAGTATGAATGAGCAGTTCTTC. The chain is built from TRBV10-3 and TRBJ2-1, with D possibly matching TRBD2 (6 bases). V lost 5 bases and J 7 bases, leaving 18 bases between the germline ends. In germline, CDR1 is ENHRY, CDR2 SYGVKD. CDR3 length: 15 residues.

The chain carries TRBV27 and TRBJ2-3; no clear D. The CDR3 consists of 14 residues. CDR1 is MNHEY, CDR2 SMNVEV, per germline (reference sequence). V was pared by 3 bases and J by 4 bases, with 11 bases between. The CDR3 region has the DNA TGTGCCAGCAGTTTCGCTGGGTTGCCAGATACGCAGTATTTT. Translation gives CASSFAGLPDTQYF.

The CDR3 DNA follows: TGTGCCAGCAGCTTGGGGGGGCAACAAAATGAAAAACTGTTTTTT. Protein sequence: CASSLGGQQNEKLFF. V gene TRBV5-4 combines with J gene TRBJ1-4; D might be TRBD1 (6 bases). Germline values: CDR1 SGHNT, CDR2 YYREEE (reference sequence). V was pared by 0 bases and J by 5 bases, with 11 bases between. The CDR3 sequence is 15 residues long. Full variable domain (missing parts from reference TRBV5-4 and TRBJ1-4): ETGVTQSPTHLIKTRGQQVTLRCSSQSGHNTVSWYQQALGQGPQFIFQYYREEENGRGNFPPRFSGLQFPNYSSELNVNALELDDSALYLCASSLGGQQNEKLFFGSGTQLSVL.

The chain joins TRBV21-1 to TRBJ1-2; the table assigns TRBD1, which was not confirmed against the DNA. TRBV21-1 has pseudogene status. The CDR3 runs 20 residues. CDR3 bases: TGTGCCAGCAGCCACGGACAGGGAGCCGAAGTGAAAGGGTGTTGGGATGGCTACACCTTC. It translates to CASSHGQGAEVKGCWDGYTF.